The clone carrying this T cell receptor beta chain came up many times. Its antigen is unidentified. This sample was taken from a study of CD8 T cells in ankylosing spondylitis. Overall study results and limits: Certain motif variants had earlier appeared in reactive arthritis synovial fluid and blood. Ankylosing spondylitis blood appeared to be characterized by a TCR beta motif of roughly eight highly homologous variants. Clones that were linked to disease were CD8+ and were relatively rare in peripheral blood. Significantly higher representation of disease-linked clones was reported for matched ankylosing spondylitis synovial fluid.

The germline CDR1 and CDR2 sequences are SGHRS and YFSETQ. V shed 0 bases and J shed 3 bases, with 3 bases lying between them. The CDR3 extends over 12 amino acids. As the method for making TCR beta libraries, quantitative 5'-RACE with molecular barcodes was used. TCRdb re-called the 5' RACE reads with MiXCR, one entry per CDR3 protein. This sample yields about 460,000 distinct CDR3 sequences, of which roughly 5.3% are seen a single time; roughly 3.5% belongs to the top ten. This TCR derives from a male donor with ankylosing spondylitis. This sequence joins TRBV5-1 and TRBJ2-5; D unclear. Sequencing input: blood, either unsorted or a sorted T cell fraction (not recorded which). For the CDR3, the DNA is TGCGCCAGCAGCTTGGGGGAAGAGACCCAGTACTTC. Translation gives CASSLGEETQYF. The whole variable domain, remainder taken from reference TRBV5-1 and TRBJ2-5, is KAGVTQTPRYLIKTRGQQVTLSCSPISGHRSVSWYQQTPGQGLQFLFEYFSETQRNKGNFPGRFSGRQFSNSRSEMNVSTLELGDSALYLCASSLGEETQYFGPGTRLLVL.